This T cell receptor beta chain appears in the sequencing data of a study of blood T cells in healthy people across ages. In regard to this clonotype: Its antigen is not known.

CDR1 SGHRS and CDR2 YFSETQ come from the germline V gene. The CDR3 covers 16 residues. V lost 7 bases and J lost 0, with 17 bases in between. Samples had at least 6 million PBMCs isolated from them. Through a sample-barcoded 5' primer and a J-beta primer mix, a second PCR was run for roughly 6 to 12 cycles. A template-switch adaptor with 12 random nucleotides tagged each cDNA molecule. TCRdb re-called the 5' RACE reads through MiXCR, storing one row per CDR3 protein. The sample shows 1.5 million to 2 million distinct CDR3 sequences, approximately 39% of them seen only once. Regarding the study as a whole: Naive and antigen-experienced cells could not be conclusively compared, given unsorted PBMCs.

The origin of this receptor is a human donor in good health. The rearrangement links TRBV5-1 to TRBJ2-1, with unresolved D. Sequencing was done on a sample of blood. For the CDR3, the DNA is TGCGCCAGCGGGTTGGAACAGTTCAGCTCCTACAATGAGCAGTTCTTC. It codes for CASGLEQFSSYNEQFF. The full variable domain, in which reference TRBV5-1 and TRBJ2-1 provide the parts outside the CDR3, is KAGVTQTPRYLIKTRGQQVTLSCSPISGHRSVSWYQQTPGQGLQFLFEYFSETQRNKGNFPGRFSGRQFSNSRSEMNVSTLELGDSALYLCASGLEQFSSYNEQFFGPGTRLTVL.